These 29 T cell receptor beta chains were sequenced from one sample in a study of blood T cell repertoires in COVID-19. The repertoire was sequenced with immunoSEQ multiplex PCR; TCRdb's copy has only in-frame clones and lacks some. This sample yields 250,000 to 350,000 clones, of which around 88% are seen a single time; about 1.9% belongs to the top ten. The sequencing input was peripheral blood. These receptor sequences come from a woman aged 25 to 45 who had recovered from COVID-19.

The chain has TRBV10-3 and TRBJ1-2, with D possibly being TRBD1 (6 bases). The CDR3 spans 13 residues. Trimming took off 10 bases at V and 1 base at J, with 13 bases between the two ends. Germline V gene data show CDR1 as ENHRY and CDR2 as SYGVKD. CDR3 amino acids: CATQRTDNYGYTF. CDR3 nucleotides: TGTGCCACCCAACGGACAGATAACTATGGCTACACCTTC.

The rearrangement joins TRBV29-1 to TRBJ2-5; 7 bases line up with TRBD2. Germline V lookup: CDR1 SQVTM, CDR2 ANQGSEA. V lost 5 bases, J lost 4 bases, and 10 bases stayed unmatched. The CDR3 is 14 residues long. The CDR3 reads CSVRTLAVGETQYF. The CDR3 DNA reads TGCAGCGTTAGGACCCTAGCGGTGGGAGAGACCCAGTACTTC.

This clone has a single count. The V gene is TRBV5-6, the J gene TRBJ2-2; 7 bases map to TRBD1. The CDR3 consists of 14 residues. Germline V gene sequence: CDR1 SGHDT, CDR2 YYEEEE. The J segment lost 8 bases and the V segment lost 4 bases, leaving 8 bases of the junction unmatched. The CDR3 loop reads CASSLGQARGELFF. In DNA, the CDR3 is TGTGCCAGCAGCCTTGGACAGGCAAGAGGGGAGCTGTTTTTT.

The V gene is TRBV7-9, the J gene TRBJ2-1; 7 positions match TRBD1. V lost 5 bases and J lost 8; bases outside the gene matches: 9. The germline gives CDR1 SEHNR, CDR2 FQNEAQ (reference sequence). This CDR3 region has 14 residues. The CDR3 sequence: CASSEPRQGYEQFF. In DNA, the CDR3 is TGTGCCAGCAGCGAACCGAGACAGGGCTATGAGCAGTTCTTC.

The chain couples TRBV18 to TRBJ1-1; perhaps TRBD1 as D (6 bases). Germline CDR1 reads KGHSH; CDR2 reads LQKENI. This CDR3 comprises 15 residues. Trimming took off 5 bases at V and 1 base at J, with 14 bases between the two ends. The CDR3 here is CASSVPGQKNTEAFF. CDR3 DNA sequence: TGTGCCAGCTCAGTACCGGGACAAAAGAACACTGAAGCTTTCTTT.

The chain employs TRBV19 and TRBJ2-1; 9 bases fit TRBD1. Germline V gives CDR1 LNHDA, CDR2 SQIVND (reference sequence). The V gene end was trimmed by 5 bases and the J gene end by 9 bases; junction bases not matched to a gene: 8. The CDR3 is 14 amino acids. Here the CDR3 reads CASSLGQGLGEQFF. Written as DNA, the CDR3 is TGTGCCAGTAGTTTGGGACAGGGCCTCGGTGAGCAGTTCTTC.

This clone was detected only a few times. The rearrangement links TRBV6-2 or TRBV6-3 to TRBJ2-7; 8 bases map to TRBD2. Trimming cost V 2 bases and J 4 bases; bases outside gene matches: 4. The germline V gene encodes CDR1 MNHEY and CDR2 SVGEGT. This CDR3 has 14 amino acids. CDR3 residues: CASSYRLASYEQYF. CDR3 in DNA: TGTGCCAGCAGTTACCGACTAGCGAGTTACGAGCAGTACTTC.

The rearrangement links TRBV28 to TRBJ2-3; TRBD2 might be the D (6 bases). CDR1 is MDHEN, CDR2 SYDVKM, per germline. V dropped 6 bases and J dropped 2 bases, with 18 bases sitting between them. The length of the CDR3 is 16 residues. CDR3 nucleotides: TGTGCCAGCAGCCCGGGAGACAGATTCCTCACAGATACGCAGTATTTT. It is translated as CASSPGDRFLTDTQYF.

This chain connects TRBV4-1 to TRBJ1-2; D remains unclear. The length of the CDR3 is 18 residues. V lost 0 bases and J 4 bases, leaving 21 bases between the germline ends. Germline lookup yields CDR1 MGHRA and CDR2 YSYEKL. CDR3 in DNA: TGCGCCAGCAGCCAAGATCCACTCCATCGGCAGGACTTCTATGGCTACACCTTC. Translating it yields CASSQDPLHRQDFYGYTF.

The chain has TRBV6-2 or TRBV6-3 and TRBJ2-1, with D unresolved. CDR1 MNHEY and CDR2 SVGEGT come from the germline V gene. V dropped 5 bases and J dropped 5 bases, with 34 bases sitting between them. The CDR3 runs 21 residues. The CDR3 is CASSPSNFPLPPFSANNEQFF. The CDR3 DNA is TGTGCCAGCAGTCCCTCCAACTTTCCCCTCCCCCCTTTCAGCGCTAACAATGAGCAGTTCTTC.

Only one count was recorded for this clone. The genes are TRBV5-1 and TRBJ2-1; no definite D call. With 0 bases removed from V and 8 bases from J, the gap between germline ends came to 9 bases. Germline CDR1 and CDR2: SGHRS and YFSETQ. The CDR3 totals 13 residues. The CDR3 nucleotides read TGCGCCAGCAGCTTGGTGGAGTCCCATGAGCAGTTCTTC. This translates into CASSLVESHEQFF.

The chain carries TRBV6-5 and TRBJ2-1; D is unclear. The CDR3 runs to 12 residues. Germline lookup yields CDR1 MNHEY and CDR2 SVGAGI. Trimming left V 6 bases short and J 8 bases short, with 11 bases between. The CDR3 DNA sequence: TGTGCCAGCAGCCAGGTTCGAGATGAGCAGTTCTTC. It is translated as CASSQVRDEQFF.

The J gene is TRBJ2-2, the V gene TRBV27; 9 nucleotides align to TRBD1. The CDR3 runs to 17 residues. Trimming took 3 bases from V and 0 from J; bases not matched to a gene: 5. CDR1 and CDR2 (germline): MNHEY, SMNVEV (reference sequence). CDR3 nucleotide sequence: TGTGCCAGCAGTTTCGGGACAGGGTCAACGAACACCGGGGAGCTGTTTTTT. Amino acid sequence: CASSFGTGSTNTGELFF.

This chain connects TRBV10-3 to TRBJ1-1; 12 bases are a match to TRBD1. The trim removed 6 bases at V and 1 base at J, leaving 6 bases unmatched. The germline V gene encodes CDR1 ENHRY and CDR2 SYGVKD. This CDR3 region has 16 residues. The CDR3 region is CAIRPGQGASNTEAFF. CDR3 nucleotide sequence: TGTGCCATCAGGCCGGGACAGGGGGCTTCGAACACTGAAGCTTTCTTT.

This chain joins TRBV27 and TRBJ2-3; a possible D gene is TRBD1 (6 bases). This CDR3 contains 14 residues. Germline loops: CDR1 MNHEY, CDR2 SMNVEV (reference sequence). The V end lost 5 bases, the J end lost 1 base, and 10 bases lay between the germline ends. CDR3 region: CASSTGLRTDTQYF. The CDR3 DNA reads TGTGCCAGCAGTACAGGGCTTCGCACAGATACGCAGTATTTT.

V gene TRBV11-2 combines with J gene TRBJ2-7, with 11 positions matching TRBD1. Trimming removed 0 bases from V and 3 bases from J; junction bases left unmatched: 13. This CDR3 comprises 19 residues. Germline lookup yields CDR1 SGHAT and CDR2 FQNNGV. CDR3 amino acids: CASSLEKGSGQGGFYEQYF. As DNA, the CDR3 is TGTGCCAGCAGCTTAGAAAAAGGGTCGGGACAGGGGGGGTTCTACGAGCAGTACTTC.

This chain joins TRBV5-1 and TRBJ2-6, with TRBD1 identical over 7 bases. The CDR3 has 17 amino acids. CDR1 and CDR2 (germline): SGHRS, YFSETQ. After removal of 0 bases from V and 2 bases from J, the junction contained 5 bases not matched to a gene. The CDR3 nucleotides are TGCGCCAGCAGCTTGGGCAGGGGGTTACCTGGGGCCAACGTCCTGACTTTC. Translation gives CASSLGRGLPGANVLTF.

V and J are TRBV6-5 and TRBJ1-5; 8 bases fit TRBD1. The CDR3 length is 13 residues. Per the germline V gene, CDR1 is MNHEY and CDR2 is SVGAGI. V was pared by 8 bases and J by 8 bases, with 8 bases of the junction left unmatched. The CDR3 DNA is TGTGCCAGCCTTGGGACAGGCGGGAAGCCCCAGCATTTT. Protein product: CASLGTGGKPQHF.

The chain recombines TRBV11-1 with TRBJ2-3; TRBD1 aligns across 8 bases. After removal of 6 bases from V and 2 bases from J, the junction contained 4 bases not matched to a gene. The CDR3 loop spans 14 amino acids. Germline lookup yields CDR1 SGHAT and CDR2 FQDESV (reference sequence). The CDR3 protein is CASSRQGFTDTQYF. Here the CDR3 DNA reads TGTGCCAGCAGTCGACAGGGGTTCACAGATACGCAGTATTTT.

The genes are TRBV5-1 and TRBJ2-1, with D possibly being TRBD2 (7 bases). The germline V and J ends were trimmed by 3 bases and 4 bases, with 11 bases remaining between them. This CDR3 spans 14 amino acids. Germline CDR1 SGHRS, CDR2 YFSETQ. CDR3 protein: CASSWGGEYNEQFF. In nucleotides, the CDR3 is TGCGCCAGCAGCTGGGGGGGCGAATACAATGAGCAGTTCTTC.

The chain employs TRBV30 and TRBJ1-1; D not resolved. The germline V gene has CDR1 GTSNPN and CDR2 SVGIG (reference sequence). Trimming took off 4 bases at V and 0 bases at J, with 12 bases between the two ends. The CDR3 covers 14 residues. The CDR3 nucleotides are TGTGCCTGGATCCGACGGGTGATGAACACTGAAGCTTTCTTT. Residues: CAWIRRVMNTEAFF.

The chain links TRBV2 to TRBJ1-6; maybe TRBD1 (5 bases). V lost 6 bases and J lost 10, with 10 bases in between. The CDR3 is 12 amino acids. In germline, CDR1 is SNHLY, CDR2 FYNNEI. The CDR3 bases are TGTGCCAGCAGACCGACAGTATCACCCCTCCACTTT. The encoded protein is CASRPTVSPLHF. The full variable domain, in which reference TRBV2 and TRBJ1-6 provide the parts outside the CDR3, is EPEVTQTPSHQVTQMGQEVILRCVPISNHLYFYWYRQILGQKVEFLVSFYNNEISEKSEIFDDQFSVERPDGSNFTLKIRSTKLEDSAMYFCASRPTVSPLHFGNGTRLTVT.

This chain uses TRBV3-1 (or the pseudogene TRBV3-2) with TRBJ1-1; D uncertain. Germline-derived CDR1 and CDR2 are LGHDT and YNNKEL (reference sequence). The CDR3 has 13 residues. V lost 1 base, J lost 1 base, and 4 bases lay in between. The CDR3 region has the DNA TGTGCCAGCAGCCAAGCGTCGAACACTGAAGCTTTCTTT. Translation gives CASSQASNTEAFF.

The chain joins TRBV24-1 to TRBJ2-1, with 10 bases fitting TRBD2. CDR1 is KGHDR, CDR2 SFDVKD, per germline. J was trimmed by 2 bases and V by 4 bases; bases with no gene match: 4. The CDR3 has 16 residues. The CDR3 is CATSESGGETYNEQFF. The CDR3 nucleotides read TGTGCCACCAGTGAAAGCGGGGGGGAGACCTACAATGAGCAGTTCTTC.

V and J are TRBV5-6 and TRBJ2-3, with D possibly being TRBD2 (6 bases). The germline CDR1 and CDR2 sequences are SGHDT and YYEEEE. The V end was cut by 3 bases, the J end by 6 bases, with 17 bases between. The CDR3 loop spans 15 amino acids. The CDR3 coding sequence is TGTGCCAGCAGCTCTCCGGGGGAAGTCGCCGATACGCAGTATTTT. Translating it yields CASSSPGEVADTQYF.

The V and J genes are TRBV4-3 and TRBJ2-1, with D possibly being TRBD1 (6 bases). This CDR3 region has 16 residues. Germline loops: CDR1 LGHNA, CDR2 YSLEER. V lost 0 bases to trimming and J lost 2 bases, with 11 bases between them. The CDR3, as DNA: TGCGCCAGCAGCCAAGATCTGGACAGAGCCTACAATGAGCAGTTCTTC. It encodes CASSQDLDRAYNEQFF.

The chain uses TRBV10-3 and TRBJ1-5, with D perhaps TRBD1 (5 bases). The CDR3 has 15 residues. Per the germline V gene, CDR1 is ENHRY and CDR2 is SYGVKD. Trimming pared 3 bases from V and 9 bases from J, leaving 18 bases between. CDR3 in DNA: TGTGCCATCAGTGATACTGGGCAGGGAGGTTGGCCCCAGCATTTT. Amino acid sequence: CAISDTGQGGWPQHF.

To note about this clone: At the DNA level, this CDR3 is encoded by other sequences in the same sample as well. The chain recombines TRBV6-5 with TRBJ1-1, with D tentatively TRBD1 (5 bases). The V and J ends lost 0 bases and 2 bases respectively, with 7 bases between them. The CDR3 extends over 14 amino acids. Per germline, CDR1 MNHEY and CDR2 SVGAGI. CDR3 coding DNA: TGTGCCAGCAGTTACTCGCAGGGAAACACTGAAGCTTTCTTT. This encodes CASSYSQGNTEAFF.

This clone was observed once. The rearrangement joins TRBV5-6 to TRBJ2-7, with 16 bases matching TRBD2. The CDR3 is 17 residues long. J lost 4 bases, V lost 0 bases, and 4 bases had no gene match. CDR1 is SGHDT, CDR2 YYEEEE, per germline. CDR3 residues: CASSLAPGLAGGYEQYF. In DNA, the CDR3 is TGTGCCAGCAGCTTGGCCCCGGGACTAGCGGGAGGGTACGAGCAGTACTTC.